This paragraph covers one T cell receptor beta chain sequence. The trim removed 0 bases at V and 4 bases at J, leaving 7 bases unmatched. CDR3 length equals 16 residues. Germline CDR1 and CDR2: MGHRA and YSYEKL. The data were produced by immunoSEQ multiplex PCR, yet TCRdb's version contains in-frame clones alone and is incomplete. The data contain 250,000 to 350,000 clones, nearly 90% of them seen just once; the ten biggest clones take up 1.7%. Enrolled through a virtual design, the participants were between 18 and 89 years of age and came from about two dozen US areas. Researchers sorted participants into cohorts using their self-reported clinical history. The data are from a study of blood T cell repertoires in COVID-19. On the study more broadly: The United States, Italy and Spain supplied acute and convalescent COVID-19 samples. The cDNA or gDNA used as material had been derived from T cells, B-cell-depleted T cells, or PBMCs.

The sample comprised PBMCs or T cells enriched from blood (not recorded which). The chain joins TRBV4-1 to TRBJ2-7; 9 nucleotides line up with TRBD2. The origin of this receptor is a woman under 30 with acute COVID-19. CDR3 in DNA: TGCGCCAGCAGCCAAGATCGACTAGCGGTCGGGTACGAGCAGTACTTC. Its protein product is CASSQDRLAVGYEQYF.